This T cell receptor beta chain was sequenced during a study of patients and donors after allogeneic stem cell transplantation. Germline loops: CDR1 MDHEN, CDR2 SYDVKM. There are 13 residues in the CDR3. Trimming removed 9 bases at V and 0 bases at J, with 9 bases between. TCRdb re-called the RT-PCR reads with MiXCR, one entry per CDR3 protein. The sample lists about 200,000 distinct CDR3 sequences, roughly 38% occurring once. The sequence derives from a human donor who was either an allogeneic HSCT recipient or a stem cell or donor lymphocyte infusion donor (not recorded which). It is not recorded whose cells these are; they may come from a transplant donor. The sequenced sample was blood, either unsorted or a sorted T cell fraction (not recorded which). The V and J genes are TRBV28 and TRBJ2-1; D perhaps matches TRBD1 (5 bases). The CDR3 DNA reads TGTGCCAGTACAGGAAACTCCTACAATGAGCAGTTCTTC. It translates to CASTGNSYNEQFF.